This T cell receptor beta chain stems from a study of shared clonotypes between healthy human individuals. Cells designated naive CD8 were CD45RO-negative and were positively selected for CCR7, with terminally differentiated effector memory CD45RA+ cells excluded. Data came from immunoSEQ multiplex PCR; TCRdb stores just in-frame clones and leaves some out. The table shows over 800,000 clones, with about 92% occurring only once. The germline CDR1 and CDR2 sequences are SGHTA and FQGTGA. The CDR3 is 16 residues long. Trimming took off 2 bases at V and 3 bases at J, with 17 bases between the two ends. The gene calls are TRBV7-3 and TRBJ2-7; a possible D gene is TRBD2 (5 bases). The TCR comes from a man aged 25-45 years in good health. Sequencing used naive CD8+ T cells sorted from blood. In nucleotides, the CDR3 is TGTGCCAGCAGCTTAGGCGGGCCTGGATCTCTCTACGAGCAGTACTTC. The encoded protein is CASSLGGPGSLYEQYF.